Sequencing of this T cell receptor beta chain was carried out in a study of blood T cell repertoires in COVID-19. Profiled with immunoSEQ multiplex PCR; TCRdb holds only in-frame clones, not every one. Among about 530,000 clones listed, 70% to 90% were seen once. The germline V gene encodes CDR1 SEHNR and CDR2 FQNEAQ (reference sequence). CDR3 length equals 18 residues. V was pared by 0 bases and J by 0 bases, with 7 bases of the junction left unmatched. The TCR originated in a woman aged 50 to 60 with COVID-19, enrolled during active disease. Sequencing was carried out using peripheral blood. V usage is TRBV7-9 and J usage is TRBJ2-3, with 9 bases fitting TRBD2. This chain's CDR3 is CASSLAGRLAGSTDTQYF. In DNA form, the CDR3 reads TGTGCCAGCAGCTTAGCAGGTCGGCTAGCGGGGAGCACAGATACGCAGTATTTT.